This is a list of T cell receptor beta chains from one sample in a study of cytomegalovirus exposure and HLA in healthy donors. TCRdb keeps only in-frame clones here, not all; method: immunoSEQ multiplex PCR. The sample has about 190,000 clones, 81% seen once. Sequencing was performed on PBMCs. The receptors come from a man aged 40-50 years in good health and CMV-seropositive. Each CDR3 is given with its conserved first and last residue. The D gene is left open where the match is weak. Size is omitted from some rows. Given values are once, few, many or a class for expanded clones.

j_call: TRBJ2-7; d_call: TRBD2; v_call: TRBV29-1; clone_size: -; cdr3_aa: CSVESSGGPSYEQYF; cdr3_nt: TGCAGCGTTGAATCTAGCGGGGGGCCGTCCTACGAGCAGTACTTC
j_call: TRBJ2-1; d_call: -; v_call: TRBV6-4; clone_size: -; cdr3_aa: CASSVGPGGEQFF; cdr3_nt: TGTGCCAGCAGTGTGGGGCCCGGCGGTGAGCAGTTCTTC
j_call: TRBJ1-1; d_call: -; v_call: TRBV13; clone_size: once; cdr3_aa: CASRFQGSLNTEAFF; cdr3_nt: TGTGCCAGCAGGTTCCAGGGGTCCTTGAACACTGAAGCTTTCTTT
j_call: TRBJ1-1; d_call: TRBD1; v_call: TRBV2; clone_size: once; cdr3_aa: CASSDRGQNTEAFF; cdr3_nt: TGTGCCAGCAGCGACAGGGGTCAGAACACTGAAGCTTTCTTT
j_call: TRBJ2-3; d_call: -; v_call: TRBV7-7; clone_size: -; cdr3_aa: CASSLSATLTDTQYF; cdr3_nt: TGTGCCAGCAGCTTGAGCGCGACCCTGACAGATACGCAGTATTTT
j_call: TRBJ1-5; d_call: -; v_call: TRBV10-3; clone_size: -; cdr3_aa: CAIGREGNQPQHF; cdr3_nt: TGTGCCATCGGCAGGGAAGGCAATCAGCCCCAGCATTTT
j_call: TRBJ2-7; d_call: -; v_call: TRBV18; clone_size: -; cdr3_aa: CASSPGPGKHAGYEQYF; cdr3_nt: TGTGCCAGCTCACCAGGGCCCGGAAAACATGCGGGTTACGAGCAGTACTTC
j_call: TRBJ1-6; d_call: -; v_call: TRBV19; clone_size: -; cdr3_aa: CASVGQGYNSPLHF; cdr3_nt: TGTGCCAGCGTGGGACAAGGATATAATTCACCCCTCCACTTT
j_call: TRBJ2-3; d_call: TRBD2; v_call: TRBV10-3; clone_size: once; cdr3_aa: CAISVGGVSTDTQYF; cdr3_nt: TGTGCCATCAGTGTGGGGGGGGTCAGCACAGATACGCAGTATTTT
j_call: TRBJ2-7; d_call: TRBD2; v_call: TRBV10-3; clone_size: -; cdr3_aa: CATARAGGYEQYF; cdr3_nt: TGTGCCACCGCCAGAGCGGGAGGTTACGAGCAGTACTTC
j_call: TRBJ2-2; d_call: -; v_call: TRBV23-1; clone_size: -; cdr3_aa: CASSQRGLNTGELFF; cdr3_nt: TGCGCCAGCAGTCAAAGAGGGTTGAACACCGGGGAGCTGTTTTTT
j_call: TRBJ1-4; d_call: -; v_call: TRBV5-1; clone_size: -; cdr3_aa: CASSFTTATNEKLFF; cdr3_nt: TGCGCCAGCAGCTTCACGACAGCAACTAATGAAAAACTGTTTTTT
j_call: TRBJ2-1; d_call: -; v_call: TRBV10-3; clone_size: -; cdr3_aa: CAISESGTQINEQFF; cdr3_nt: TGTGCCATCAGTGAGTCGGGGACTCAAATCAATGAGCAGTTCTTC
j_call: TRBJ2-2; d_call: -; v_call: TRBV15; clone_size: once; cdr3_aa: CATTAGQSAGELFF; cdr3_nt: TGTGCCACCACCGCGGGACAGTCCGCCGGGGAGCTGTTTTTT
j_call: TRBJ1-3; d_call: TRBD1; v_call: TRBV9; clone_size: few; cdr3_aa: CASSPPTRMDRAGNTIYF; cdr3_nt: TGTGCCAGCAGCCCTCCGACCCGGATGGACAGGGCTGGAAACACCATATATTTT
j_call: TRBJ1-3; d_call: -; v_call: TRBV28; clone_size: -; cdr3_aa: CASSRQGSGNTIYF; cdr3_nt: TGTGCCAGCAGTCGCCAGGGCTCTGGAAACACCATATATTTT
j_call: TRBJ2-1; d_call: -; v_call: TRBV29-1; clone_size: -; cdr3_aa: CSVERRSRPSSYNEQFF; cdr3_nt: TGCAGCGTTGAAAGGAGGTCCAGGCCGAGCTCCTACAATGAGCAGTTCTTC
j_call: TRBJ2-7; d_call: TRBD2; v_call: TRBV5-6; clone_size: -; cdr3_aa: CASSIGLAGQEQYF; cdr3_nt: TGTGCCAGCAGCATAGGACTAGCGGGGCAGGAGCAGTACTTC
j_call: TRBJ2-7; d_call: TRBD2; v_call: TRBV5-4; clone_size: -; cdr3_aa: CASSDRLAGVGQYF; cdr3_nt: TGTGCCAGCAGCGATAGACTGGCGGGAGTCGGGCAGTACTTC
j_call: TRBJ2-1; d_call: TRBD2; v_call: TRBV7-3; clone_size: -; cdr3_aa: CASSIAGGSYNEQFF; cdr3_nt: TGTGCCAGCAGTATAGCGGGAGGGTCCTACAATGAGCAGTTCTTC
j_call: TRBJ1-1; d_call: -; v_call: TRBV6-1; clone_size: -; cdr3_aa: CASSVGRGGTEAFF; cdr3_nt: TGTGCCAGCAGCGTGGGGCGGGGAGGGACTGAAGCTTTCTTT
j_call: TRBJ1-6; d_call: TRBD1; v_call: TRBV6-5; clone_size: -; cdr3_aa: CASTRDRAGNSPLHF; cdr3_nt: TGTGCCAGCACCAGGGACAGGGCCGGAAATTCACCCCTCCACTTT
j_call: TRBJ2-3; d_call: -; v_call: TRBV12-2; clone_size: -; cdr3_aa: CASRFSGRVVDTQYF; cdr3_nt: TGTGCAAGTCGCTTCAGCGGGAGGGTTGTAGATACGCAGTATTTT
j_call: TRBJ2-3; d_call: TRBD1; v_call: TRBV7-2; clone_size: few; cdr3_aa: CASSLTGGTGTDTQYF; cdr3_nt: TGTGCCAGCAGCCTGACAGGGGGCACCGGCACAGATACGCAGTATTTT
j_call: TRBJ2-1; d_call: TRBD2; v_call: TRBV7-2; clone_size: -; cdr3_aa: CASRPTSGDYNEQFF; cdr3_nt: TGTGCCAGCAGACCGACTAGCGGGGATTACAATGAGCAGTTCTTC
j_call: TRBJ1-1; d_call: -; v_call: TRBV18; clone_size: -; cdr3_aa: CASSSTGNTEAFF; cdr3_nt: TGTGCCAGCTCATCTACAGGGAACACTGAAGCTTTCTTT